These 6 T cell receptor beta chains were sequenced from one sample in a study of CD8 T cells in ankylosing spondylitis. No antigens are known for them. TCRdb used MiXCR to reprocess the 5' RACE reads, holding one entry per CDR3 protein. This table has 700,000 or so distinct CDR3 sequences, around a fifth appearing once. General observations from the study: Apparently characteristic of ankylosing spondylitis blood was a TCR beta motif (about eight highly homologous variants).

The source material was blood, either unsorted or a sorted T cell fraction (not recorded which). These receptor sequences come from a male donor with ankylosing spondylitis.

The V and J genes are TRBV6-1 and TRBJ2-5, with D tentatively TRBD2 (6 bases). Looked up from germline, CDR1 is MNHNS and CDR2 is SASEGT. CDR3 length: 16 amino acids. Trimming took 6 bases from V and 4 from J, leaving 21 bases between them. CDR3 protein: CASSGRGRRRGETQYF. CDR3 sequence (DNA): TGTGCCAGCAGCGGCCGAGGGAGGCGGAGGGGAGAGACCCAGTACTTC.

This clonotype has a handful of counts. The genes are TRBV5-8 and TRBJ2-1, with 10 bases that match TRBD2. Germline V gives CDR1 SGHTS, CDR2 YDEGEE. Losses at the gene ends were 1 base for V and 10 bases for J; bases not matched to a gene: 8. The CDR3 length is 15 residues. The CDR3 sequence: CASSLRLAGVEEQFF. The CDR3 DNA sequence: TGTGCCAGCAGCTTGCGGCTAGCGGGGGTCGAGGAGCAGTTCTTC.

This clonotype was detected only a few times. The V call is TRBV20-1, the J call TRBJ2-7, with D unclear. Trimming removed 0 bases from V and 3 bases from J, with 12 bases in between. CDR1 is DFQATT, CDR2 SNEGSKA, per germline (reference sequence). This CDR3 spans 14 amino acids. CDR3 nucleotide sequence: TGCAGTGCTAGAGAGCCCACGGGCCTCTACGAGCAGTACTTC. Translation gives CSAREPTGLYEQYF.

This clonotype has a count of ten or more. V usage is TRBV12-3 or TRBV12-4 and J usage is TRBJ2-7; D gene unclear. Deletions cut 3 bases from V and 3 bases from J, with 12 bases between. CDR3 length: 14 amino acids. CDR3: CASSFLGGDYEQYF. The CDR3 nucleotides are TGTGCCAGCAGTTTTCTGGGTGGGGACTACGAGCAGTACTTC.

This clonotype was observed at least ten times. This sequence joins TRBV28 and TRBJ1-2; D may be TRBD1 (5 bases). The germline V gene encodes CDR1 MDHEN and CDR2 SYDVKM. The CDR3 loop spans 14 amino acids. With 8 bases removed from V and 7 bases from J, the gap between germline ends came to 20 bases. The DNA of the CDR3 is TGTGCCAGCCGTCCCGCGGGGACTGAGAGTGGCTACACCTTC. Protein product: CASRPAGTESGYTF.

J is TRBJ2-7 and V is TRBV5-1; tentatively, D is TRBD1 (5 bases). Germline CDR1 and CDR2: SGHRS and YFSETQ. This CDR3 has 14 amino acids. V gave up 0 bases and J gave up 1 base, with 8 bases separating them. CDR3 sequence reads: CASSLAKGSYEQYF. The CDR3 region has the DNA TGCGCCAGCAGCTTGGCCAAGGGGTCCTACGAGCAGTACTTC.